Listed below are T cell receptor beta chains from one sample, sequenced in a study of blood T cell repertoires in COVID-19. Method: immunoSEQ multiplex PCR; TCRdb's copy keeps in-frame clones and lacks some. The data show around 160,000 clones, over 75% seen once. The sample comprised peripheral blood. These receptors were obtained from a human donor in a cohort sampled during active COVID-19. Each CDR3 is given with its conserved first and last residue. A D gene is named only where the DNA matches it firmly. Only part of the rows carry a size: once, few, many, or a class if the clone is expanded.

TRBD2 | TRBJ2-3 | TRBV9 | NA | CASSPPGHGRVPDTQYF | TGTGCCAGCAGCCCCCCTGGTCACGGGAGGGTCCCAGATACGCAGTATTTT
NA | TRBJ2-6 | TRBV12-5 | once | CASGHHGASGANVLTF | TGTGCTAGTGGCCATCATGGAGCCTCTGGGGCCAACGTCCTGACTTTC
NA | TRBJ2-7 | TRBV21-1 | NA | CASSKHPPTGGPSYEQYF | TGTGCCAGCAGCAAACACCCTCCGACAGGGGGGCCAAGCTACGAGCAGTACTTC
NA | TRBJ1-3 | TRBV7-2 | many | CASSPTVTGNTIYF | TGTGCCAGCAGCCCGACAGTGACTGGAAACACCATATATTTT
TRBD1 | TRBJ1-5 | TRBV24-1 | NA | CATQGTVNQPQHF | TGTGCCACCCAAGGGACAGTTAATCAGCCCCAGCATTTT
NA | TRBJ1-4 | TRBV5-4 | NA | CASSLGAEKLFF | TGTGCCAGCAGCTTGGGGGCTGAAAAACTGTTTTTT
NA | TRBJ2-7 | TRBV4-3 | NA | CASSRRGPPLVDEQYF | TGCGCCAGCAGCCGGAGGGGGCCGCCTTTGGTCGACGAGCAGTACTTC
NA | TRBJ1-2 | TRBV29-1 | NA | CSVSDPRGQTNYGYTF | TGCAGCGTGTCGGACCCTCGGGGTCAAACTAACTATGGCTACACCTTC
NA | TRBJ1-2 | TRBV19 | NA | CASSMTGSYGYTF | TGTGCCAGTAGTATGACAGGATCTTATGGCTACACCTTC
NA | TRBJ1-2 | TRBV27 | NA | CASSSSLGGYTF | TGTGCCAGCAGTTCTTCCTTGGGCGGCTACACCTTC
TRBD1 | TRBJ1-5 | TRBV4-1 | NA | CASSQEQGASNQPQHF | TGCGCCAGCAGCCAAGAACAGGGGGCAAGCAATCAGCCCCAGCATTTT
NA | TRBJ2-7 | TRBV4-3 | NA | CASSQDRYSSYEQYF | TGCGCCAGCAGCCAAGATCGATACAGCTCCTACGAGCAGTACTTC
NA | TRBJ1-4 | TRBV7-9 | NA | CASSFNIVEEKLFF | TGTGCCAGCAGCTTTAACATTGTGGAGGAAAAACTGTTTTTT
NA | TRBJ1-2 | TRBV30 | NA | CAWSGGGYTF | TGTGCCTGGAGTGGCGGCGGCTACACCTTC
TRBD1 | TRBJ2-7 | TRBV30 | NA | CAWEGQTVYEQYF | TGTGCCTGGGAGGGACAGACAGTCTACGAGCAGTACTTC
NA | TRBJ1-1 | TRBV18 | NA | CASSPRQGEAFF | TGTGCCAGCTCCCCGAGACAAGGTGAAGCTTTCTTT
TRBD1 | TRBJ1-2 | TRBV5-4 | NA | CASSLDRDTLYGYTF | TGTGCCAGCAGCCTTGACAGGGATACCCTCTATGGCTACACCTTC
NA | TRBJ1-2 | TRBV10-3 | NA | CAISDANGYTF | TGTGCCATCAGTGATGCGAATGGCTACACCTTC
NA | TRBJ2-7 | TRBV7-2 | NA | CASSLAGRGVEQYF | TGTGCCAGCAGCTTAGCTGGCAGGGGGGTCGAGCAGTACTTC
NA | TRBJ2-5 | TRBV20-1 | NA | CSAIRETQYF | TGCAGTGCTATCCGGGAGACCCAGTACTTC
NA | TRBJ1-2 | TRBV6-2/TRBV6-3 | NA | CASSYGQDYGYTF | TGTGCCAGCAGTTACGGTCAGGACTATGGCTACACCTTC
TRBD1 | TRBJ2-1 | TRBV10-1 | once | CASRSGRQGGQANEQFF | TGCGCCAGCAGATCCGGGAGACAGGGGGGACAAGCCAATGAGCAGTTCTTC
NA | TRBJ2-3 | TRBV11-2 | NA | CASSLDLLPYF | TGTGCCAGCAGCTTAGATCTATTACCGTATTTT
NA | TRBJ1-5 | TRBV6-5 | NA | CASSYTGTHNQPQHF | TGTGCCAGCAGTTACACCGGGACACATAATCAGCCCCAGCATTTT
NA | TRBJ2-2 | TRBV2 | NA | CASSLRGGELFF | TGTGCCAGCAGTCTAAGGGGAGGGGAGCTGTTTTTT
NA | TRBJ1-1 | TRBV6-5 | NA | CASSYPGLNTEAFF | TGTGCCAGCAGTTATCCAGGGCTAAACACTGAAGCTTTCTTT
NA | TRBJ2-2 | TRBV6-4 | medium-sized | CASRAEQTGELFF | TGTGCCAGCAGAGCGGAACAAACCGGGGAGCTGTTTTTT
NA | TRBJ2-1 | TRBV19 | few | CASSIAQTSTHEQFF | TGTGCCAGTAGTATAGCCCAGACAAGTACCCATGAGCAGTTCTTC
TRBD1 | TRBJ2-1 | TRBV24-1 | few | CATSDSTSGQGGYNEQFF | TGTGCCACCAGTGATTCCACTTCGGGACAGGGGGGATACAATGAGCAGTTCTTC
NA | TRBJ1-2 | TRBV4-1 | few | CASSSPGQTFYGYTF | TGCGCCAGCAGCTCCCCAGGACAGACTTTCTATGGCTACACCTTC
TRBD1 | TRBJ2-2 | TRBV13 | NA | CASSLLGQGAGELFF | TGTGCCAGCAGCCTCCTAGGACAGGGGGCCGGGGAGCTGTTTTTT
NA | TRBJ1-4 | TRBV9 | NA | CASTPGDGTNEKLFF | TGTGCCAGCACCCCAGGGGACGGGACTAATGAAAAACTGTTTTTT
NA | TRBJ2-3 | TRBV9 | NA | CASSVDSRGITDTQYF | TGTGCCAGCAGCGTAGATAGCAGGGGAATCACAGATACGCAGTATTTT
NA | TRBJ1-2 | TRBV24-1 | NA | CATSDSPTNYGYTF | TGTGCCACCAGTGATTCCCCTACTAACTATGGCTACACCTTC
TRBD1 | TRBJ1-5 | TRBV2 | few | CASRGQGRVNQPQHF | TGTGCCAGCAGGGGACAGGGGAGGGTAAATCAGCCCCAGCATTTT
NA | TRBJ1-6 | TRBV27 | once | CASSLGGVNSPLHF | TGTGCCAGCAGTTTAGGAGGGGTCAATTCACCCCTCCACTTT
NA | TRBJ1-4 | TRBV6-6 | once | CASSPRTNEKLFF | TGTGCCAGCAGCCCCCGGACTAATGAAAAACTGTTTTTT
TRBD1 | TRBJ1-5 | TRBV5-6 | NA | CASSPPRGRSQPQHF | TGTGCCAGCAGCCCCCCCAGGGGGCGGAGTCAGCCCCAGCATTTT
TRBD1 | TRBJ2-7 | TRBV7-2 | NA | CASSPRDRADEQYF | TGTGCCAGCAGCCCCCGGGACAGGGCCGACGAGCAGTACTTC
TRBD2 | TRBJ2-7 | TRBV7-9 | NA | CASSLVVAGAEQYF | TGTGCCAGCAGCTTAGTTGTAGCGGGAGCCGAGCAGTACTTC
TRBD1 | TRBJ1-3 | TRBV19 | NA | CASNPRPGGFYGNTIYF | TGTGCCAGTAATCCCCGGCCAGGGGGTTTTTATGGAAACACCATATATTTT
NA | TRBJ1-1 | TRBV6-5 | NA | CASRNRQDPNTEAFF | TGTGCCAGCAGGAACCGACAGGACCCGAACACTGAAGCTTTCTTT
TRBD1 | TRBJ2-1 | TRBV5-6 | NA | CASTGTELSPYNEQFF | TGTGCCAGCACCGGGACAGAGTTATCACCCTACAATGAGCAGTTCTTC
TRBD2 | TRBJ2-5 | TRBV20-1 | NA | CSASVSGVQETQYF | TGCAGTGCTAGTGTTAGCGGGGTACAAGAGACCCAGTACTTC
TRBD1 | TRBJ2-2 | TRBV10-1 | NA | CASSRTGSTGELFF | TGCGCCAGCTCGAGGACAGGGTCGACCGGGGAGCTGTTTTTT
NA | TRBJ1-2 | TRBV6-1 | NA | CASSDGFFYTF | TGTGCCAGCAGTGACGGGTTCTTTTACACCTTC
TRBD2 | TRBJ2-3 | TRBV25-1 | NA | CASRGGMSTDTQYF | TGTGCCAGCAGGGGGGGGATGTCCACAGATACGCAGTATTTT
NA | TRBJ2-3 | TRBV14 | NA | CASSPIGWGTDTQYF | TGTGCCAGCAGCCCAATCGGGTGGGGCACAGATACGCAGTATTTT
NA | TRBJ1-1 | TRBV2 | NA | CASTGRTEAFF | TGTGCCAGCACAGGTCGAACTGAAGCTTTCTTT
NA | TRBJ2-7 | TRBV6-6 | NA | CASEGDGGNEQYF | TGTGCCAGCGAAGGGGACGGGGGAAACGAGCAGTACTTC
TRBD1 | TRBJ2-5 | TRBV15 | NA | CATSRDRGWGETQYF | TGTGCCACCAGCAGGGACAGGGGATGGGGAGAGACCCAGTACTTC
TRBD2 | TRBJ2-1 | TRBV11-2 | NA | CASSLTSSGYNEQFF | TGTGCCAGCAGCTTAACGTCTAGCGGTTACAATGAGCAGTTCTTC
NA | TRBJ1-1 | TRBV19 | NA | CASSIGRVTAFF | TGTGCCAGTAGTATCGGCCGGGTAACGGCTTTCTTT